Following are 17 T cell receptor beta chains from one sample sequenced in a study of blood T cells in healthy people across ages. Using a J-beta primer mix together with a sample-barcoded 5' primer, a second PCR was run for roughly 7 to 12 cycles. MiXCR, applied by TCRdb to the 5' RACE reads, yields one record per CDR3 protein. The sample gives 1.5 million or so distinct CDR3 sequences, around 42% of which show up once; 7% to 9.5% is in the top ten. The sample consisted of blood. The receptors shown here come from a woman aged 18-30 years in good health.

This clonotype was seen a single time. The J gene is TRBJ2-2, the V gene TRBV20-1; TRBD1 aligns across 8 bases. The V gene end was trimmed by 5 bases and the J gene end by 4 bases; junction bases not matched to a gene: 9. Germline-derived CDR1 and CDR2 are DFQATT and SNEGSKA (reference sequence). This CDR3 comprises 15 residues. CDR3 sequence (DNA): TGCAGTGCTGAGCAGGGGGCGCAAGTCACCGGGGAGCTGTTTTTT. As protein: CSAEQGAQVTGELFF.

This chain connects TRBV20-1 to TRBJ1-2, with TRBD1 matching over 8 bases. The germline V gene encodes CDR1 DFQATT and CDR2 SNEGSKA (reference sequence). V shed 6 bases, J shed 7 bases, and the junction held 10 bases outside the gene matches. CDR3 size: 13 residues. CDR3 loop: CSATNRGSFGYTF. CDR3 coding DNA: TGCAGTGCCACGAACAGGGGGTCTTTTGGCTACACCTTC.

Only a few counts were recorded for this clonotype. This sequence joins TRBV6-5 and TRBJ2-7; the match to TRBD2 covers 13 bases. The tail of the sequence fits TRBJ2-4 better, so the J call may be wrong. The CDR3 runs 15 residues. CDR1 and CDR2 from the germline V gene are MNHEY and SVGAGI. The CDR3 DNA sequence: TGTGCCAGCAGTCCGGGACTAGCGGGAATCGGCATTCAGTACTTC. Protein: CASSPGLAGIGIQYF.

This chain links TRBV7-3 with TRBJ1-1; D is ambiguous. The germline V gene has CDR1 SGHTA and CDR2 FQGTGA. The CDR3 contains 13 residues. V was clipped by 5 bases and J by 6 bases, with 13 bases between them. The CDR3 spells CASSATMSSEAFF. CDR3 coding DNA: TGTGCCAGCAGCGCGACTATGAGTTCTGAAGCTTTCTTT.

In this sample, this clonotype turned up a few times. V is TRBV15 and J is TRBJ2-1, with TRBD2 matching 7 bases. J lost 5 bases, V lost 1 base, and 5 bases had no gene match. Germline CDR1 reads LNHNV; CDR2 reads YYDKDF (reference sequence). This CDR3 region has 15 residues. The CDR3 loop reads CATSRAWGGDNEQFF. In nucleotides, the CDR3 is TGTGCCACCAGCAGAGCTTGGGGGGGGGACAATGAGCAGTTCTTC.

This chain connects TRBV5-1 to TRBJ2-1; 12 nucleotides align to TRBD2. J lost 7 bases, V lost 3 bases, and 5 bases had no gene match. In germline, CDR1 is SGHRS, CDR2 YFSETQ. The CDR3 loop spans 15 amino acids. CDR3 loop: CASSSTSGGLNEQFF. CDR3 coding DNA: TGCGCCAGCAGCTCTACTAGCGGGGGGCTAAATGAGCAGTTCTTC.

The V and J genes are TRBV9 and TRBJ2-3; 9 positions match TRBD2. V lost 0 bases to trimming and J lost 2 bases; unmatched junction nucleotides: 10. The CDR3 extends over 18 amino acids. The V gene's germline CDR1 is SGDLS and CDR2 YYNGEE. CDR3 loop: CASSVGVWLAGHTDTQYF. Written as DNA, the CDR3 is TGTGCCAGCAGCGTAGGGGTCTGGCTAGCGGGGCACACAGATACGCAGTATTTT.

This sequence joins TRBV24-1 and TRBJ2-7; TRBD1 matches 8 bases. Germline V gives CDR1 KGHDR, CDR2 SFDVKD. The V gene end was trimmed by 4 bases and the J gene end by 10 bases; junction bases not matched to a gene: 5. This CDR3 is built from 12 residues. CDR3 residues: CATSERQGKQYF. The DNA of the CDR3 is TGTGCCACCAGTGAGCGACAGGGGAAACAGTACTTC.

This chain connects TRBV6-5 to TRBJ2-5, with D perhaps TRBD2 (7 bases). Germline V gene sequence: CDR1 MNHEY, CDR2 SVGAGI. This CDR3 is built from 14 residues. Trimming removed 2 bases from V and 11 bases from J, with 18 bases in between. Here the CDR3 reads CASSYGGGPNEQYF. The CDR3 DNA reads TGTGCCAGCAGTTACGGGGGGGGGCCAAATGAGCAGTACTTC.

Here the CDR3 reads CASSLKRRDYGYTF. CDR3 nucleotide sequence: TGTGCCAGCAGTCTAAAACGGAGGGACTATGGCTACACCTTC. V gene TRBV27 combines with J gene TRBJ1-2; D gene uncertain. The CDR3 consists of 14 residues. V dropped 5 bases and J dropped 3 bases, with 13 bases sitting between them. The germline gives CDR1 MNHEY, CDR2 SMNVEV (reference sequence).

The rearrangement uses TRBV6-1 and TRBJ2-5, with 8 bases identical to TRBD1. The V gene's germline CDR1 is MNHNS and CDR2 SASEGT. J was trimmed by 4 bases and V by 1 base; bases with no gene match: 8. This CDR3 region has 16 residues. Here the CDR3 reads CASSEGAHRGTETQYF. The CDR3, as DNA: TGTGCCAGCAGTGAAGGCGCTCACAGGGGGACAGAGACCCAGTACTTC.

This chain joins TRBV10-3 and TRBJ1-1, with D unresolved. The CDR3 totals 12 residues. Trimming cost V 4 bases and J 5 bases, with 8 bases left between them. The germline CDR1 and CDR2 sequences are ENHRY and SYGVKD. This CDR3 is CAISGAGTEAFF. The CDR3 coding sequence is TGTGCCATCAGTGGGGCGGGAACTGAAGCTTTCTTT.

The chain uses TRBV12-3 or TRBV12-4 and TRBJ2-7; 7 bases line up with TRBD1. The V and J ends lost 7 bases and 2 bases, in that order; junction bases with no gene match: 8. The CDR3 runs to 14 residues. CDR3 sequence (DNA): TGTGCCAGCACCCTGGACAGGACCACCTACGAGCAGTACTTC. This gives the protein CASTLDRTTYEQYF.

This chain links TRBV2 with TRBJ2-3; D call uncertain. The V gene lost 4 bases and the J gene lost 2 bases, with 7 bases spanning the gap. The germline V gene has CDR1 SNHLY and CDR2 FYNNEI. The length of the CDR3 is 13 residues. The DNA of the CDR3 is TGTGCCAGCAGTGGACCCCCCACAGATACGCAGTATTTT. It yields the protein CASSGPPTDTQYF.

This clonotype was recorded many times. The chain has TRBV5-1 and TRBJ2-1, with 9 bases that match TRBD1. The CDR3 spans 14 residues. V was pared by 5 bases and J by 5 bases, with 5 bases of the junction left unmatched. CDR1 is SGHRS, CDR2 YFSETQ, per germline. CDR3 amino acids: CASSRQGGDNEQFF. The CDR3 nucleotides are TGCGCCAGCAGTAGACAGGGGGGAGACAATGAGCAGTTCTTC.

The sample holds a few counts of this clonotype. The V gene is TRBV10-3, the J gene TRBJ1-2; D is undetermined. The CDR3 contains 14 residues. Trimming took 0 bases from V and 6 from J, leaving 11 bases between them. The V gene's germline CDR1 is ENHRY and CDR2 SYGVKD. Here the CDR3 reads CAISESFSADGYTF. The CDR3 DNA sequence: TGTGCCATCAGTGAGTCATTTTCAGCCGATGGCTACACCTTC.

The DNA of the CDR3 is TGTGCCAGCAGCCCACAGACAGGATCGGCCTACAATGAGCAGTTCTTC. This encodes CASSPQTGSAYNEQFF. The chain employs TRBV7-6 and TRBJ2-1, with D possibly matching TRBD1 (6 bases). This CDR3 has 16 residues. Trimming removed 5 bases from V and 2 bases from J, with 16 bases in between. Germline assignment: CDR1 SGHVS and CDR2 FNYEAQ.